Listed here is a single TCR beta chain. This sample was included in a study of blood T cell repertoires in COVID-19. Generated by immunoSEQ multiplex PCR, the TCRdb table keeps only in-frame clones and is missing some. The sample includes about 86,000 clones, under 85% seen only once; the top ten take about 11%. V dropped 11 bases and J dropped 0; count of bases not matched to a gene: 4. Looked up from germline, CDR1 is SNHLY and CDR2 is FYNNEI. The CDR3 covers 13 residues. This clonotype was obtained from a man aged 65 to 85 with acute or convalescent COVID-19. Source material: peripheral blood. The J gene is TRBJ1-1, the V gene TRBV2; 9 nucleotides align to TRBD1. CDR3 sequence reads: CAGGTGMNTEAFF. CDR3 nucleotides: TGTGCCGGTGGGACAGGGATGAACACTGAAGCTTTCTTT.